This record looks at one TCR beta chain sequence and its context. Its specific antigen is unknown. No per-base quality is available; no much larger clone lies one base away. The time point label, read with the paper, signifies: cells obtained before transplantation from donor or recipient. CD3+CD4+ and CD3+CD8+ populations were FACS-sorted from unstimulated pre-transplant donor and recipient cells taken from spleen or lymph nodes. Libraries were made using the immunoSEQ multiplex PCR assay. For most patients, genomic DNA was isolated with the Qiagen DNeasy Blood and Tissue Kit and shipped frozen to Adaptive Biotechnologies for TCR sequencing. High-throughput TCR-beta CDR3 sequencing of genomic DNA from most patients was performed by Adaptive Biotechnologies. As for the authors' bioinformatics: TCR sequencing data for around 19 patients were retrieved from Adaptive's ImmunoSEQ software; a few other patients were processed with MiXCR and VDJtools. CD4 versus CD8 sorting errors were corrected by removing sequences found in both subsets at a frequency ratio below 5:1. Because the origin of CDR3 nucleotide sequences shared between donor and recipient could not be assigned, those sequences were removed. At least 2-fold expansion over unstimulated cells and a minimum CFSE-low frequency of 0.002% (template counts) or 0.001% (read counts) were required for clones to be classified as alloreactive. Clones were considered mappable if detected in sequenced pre-transplant spleen, lymph node, or MLR CFSE-low populations of the donor or recipient. The cumulative frequency of alloreactive clones was calculated as a percentage of all sequences, weighted by copy number. What TCRdb holds here is the immuneACCESS table cut down to in-frame rearrangements. Part of the clones is not present; checked against another copy, under half of the missing clones reflect an unresolved V gene, and the others are unexplained. V, J and clone size are taken as reported in that table, and D and trimming were inferred from the DNA itself. The sample has some 100,000 clones on record, under 95% of them singletons. Jointly, the top ten make up less than 0.08% of the sample.

These data belong to a study of graft-versus-host responses after intestinal transplantation listed by TCRdb under 2021. Regarding the complete study: The transplants that recipients received were multivisceral, liver-intestinal, or isolated intestinal. Every recipient was given anti-thymocyte globulin induction, then maintenance tacrolimus and steroids for 3 to 4 years. After intestinal transplantation, graft-versus-host and host-versus-graft alloreactive T cell clones were followed in the graft, circulation and bone marrow using bulk TCR-beta CDR3 sequencing. Alloreactive clones were identified by sequencing pre-transplant mixed lymphocyte reaction products and comparing these products with unstimulated pre-transplant donor and recipient T cells. Of the approximately 25 intestinal transplant recipients enrolled in the cohort, one of whom was a retransplant, a few patients without pretransplant specimens were excluded. A peak of at least 4% donor T cells among recipient peripheral blood mononuclear cells was the definition used for donor T cell macrochimerism. Rather than being sequenced by the commercial service, samples from three later patients were sequenced in-house on an Illumina MiSeq and processed with MiXCR. Overall results and qualifications from the work: Conclusions were limited by the relatively low number and heterogeneity of intestinal transplant patients. Early after transplant, declines in HvG clones were associated with peak levels of circulating GvH clones. In patients with donor T cell macrochimerism, the allografts had high GvH to HvG T cell clonal ratios. GvH clones were detected in recipient bone marrow, and some appeared earlier in ileal mucosa or blood, consistent with an intestinal mucosal origin.

Here the sequenced sample was unstimulated CD8+ T cells sorted from spleen or lymph node cells, taken before transplant. The sequence came from a human donor who was the organ donor for an intestinal transplant.

The sequence in DNA is TGTGCCACCAGCAGAGATGGAGGGCAGGAAGCTTTCTTT. This sequence encodes CATSRDGGQEAFF. The V and J genes are TRBV15 and TRBJ1-1; the D gene lacks a confident call. The germline V gene (reference sequence) provides CDR1 LNHNV and CDR2 YYDKDF. The CDR3 spans 13 residues, from the cysteine through the phenylalanine. Solely the CDR3 DNA is kept, with 39 bases framed from the first base. The junction shows trimming of 0 bases on V and 8 bases on J, plus 10 bases between the germline ends.